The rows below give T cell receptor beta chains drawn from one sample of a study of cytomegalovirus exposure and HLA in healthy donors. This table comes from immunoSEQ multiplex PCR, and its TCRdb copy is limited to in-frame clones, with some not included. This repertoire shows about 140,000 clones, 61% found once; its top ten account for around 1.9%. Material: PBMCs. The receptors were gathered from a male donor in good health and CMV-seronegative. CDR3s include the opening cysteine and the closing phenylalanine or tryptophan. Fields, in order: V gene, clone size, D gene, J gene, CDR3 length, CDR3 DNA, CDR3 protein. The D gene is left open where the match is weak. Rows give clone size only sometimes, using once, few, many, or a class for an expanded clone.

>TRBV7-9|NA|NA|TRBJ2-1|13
TGTTCCAGCAGCCCTGCTGGGGGCGATGAGCAGTTCTTC
CSSSPAGGDEQFF
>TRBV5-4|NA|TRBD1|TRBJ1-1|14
TGTGCCAGCAGCTCTCAGGGGGCCTGGACTGAAGCTTTCTTT
CASSSQGAWTEAFF
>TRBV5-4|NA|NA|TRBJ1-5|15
TGTCCCAGCAGCCTACGGGAGCGACCCAATCAGCCCCAGCATTTT
CPSSLRERPNQPQHF
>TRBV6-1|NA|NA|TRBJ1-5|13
TGTGCCAGCAGTGGACAGAGCAATCAGCCCCAGCATTTT
CASSGQSNQPQHF
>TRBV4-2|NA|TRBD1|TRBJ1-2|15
TGTGCCAGCAGCCAGGTAGGACAGGGGGACTATGGCTACACCTTC
CASSQVGQGDYGYTF
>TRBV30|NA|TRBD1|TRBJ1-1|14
TGTGCCCACAACCAGGGGGAACCAAACACTGAAGCTTTCTTT
CAHNQGEPNTEAFF
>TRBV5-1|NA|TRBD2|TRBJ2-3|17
TGCGCCAGCAGCACGGGACTAGCGGGGGCAGGGGTGGATACGCAGTATTTT
CASSTGLAGAGVDTQYF
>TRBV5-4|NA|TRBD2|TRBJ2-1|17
TGTGCCAGCAGCTTCGGCGTAGCGGGGGGGCCGTGGAATGAGCAGTTCTTC
CASSFGVAGGPWNEQFF
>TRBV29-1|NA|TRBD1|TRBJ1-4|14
TGCAGCGTCAGGACAGGGGGCCCGAATGAAAAACTGTTTTTT
CSVRTGGPNEKLFF
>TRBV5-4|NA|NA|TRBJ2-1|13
TGTGCCAGCAGCTTGGACGAGGGACTGGTGCAGTTCTTC
CASSLDEGLVQFF
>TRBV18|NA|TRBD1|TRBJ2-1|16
TGTGCCAGCTCACTAGGGACAGGGGGCTCCTACAATGAGCAGTTCTTC
CASSLGTGGSYNEQFF
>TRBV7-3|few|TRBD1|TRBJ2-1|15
TGTGCCAGCAGCCAAGGACAGGGGGCGTACAATGAGCAGTTCTTC
CASSQGQGAYNEQFF
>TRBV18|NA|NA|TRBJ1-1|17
TGTGCCAGCTCACCAAGAATTTCGGACAGATTGAACACTGAAGCTTTCTTT
CASSPRISDRLNTEAFF
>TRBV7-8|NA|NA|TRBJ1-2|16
TGTGCCAGCAGCTTAGTAGGCGGGTTCGCTAACTATGGCTACACCTTC
CASSLVGGFANYGYTF
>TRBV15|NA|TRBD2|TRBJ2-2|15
TGTGCCACCAGCAGTACTAGCGGGGGCTTCCGGGAGCTGTTTTTT
CATSSTSGGFRELFF
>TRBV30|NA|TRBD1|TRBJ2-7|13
TGTGCCTGCATGGACAGGGGGTTCTACGAGCAGTACTTC
CACMDRGFYEQYF
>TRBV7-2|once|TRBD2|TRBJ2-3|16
TGTGCCAGCAGCTTTCGCGGGGGGACTAGCACAGATACGCAGTATTTT
CASSFRGGTSTDTQYF